This T cell receptor beta chain was profiled in a study of blood T cells in healthy people across ages. Only one count was recorded for this clonotype. A second PCR, run for roughly 6 to 11 cycles, used a sample-barcoded 5' primer plus a J-beta primer mix. TCRdb reanalysed the 5' RACE reads using MiXCR and keeps one entry per CDR3 protein. The profile covers 550,000 to 750,000 distinct CDR3 sequences, with roughly 21% appearing a single time and about 3.6% taken by the ten largest. Source material: blood. The receptor was isolated from a man aged 65-85 years in good health.

CDR3 nucleotides: TGTGCCAGCAGTTCCCCCTTGATAGCGGGAGACCCAGAGACCCAGTACTTC. It is translated as CASSSPLIAGDPETQYF. The chain has TRBV6-2 or TRBV6-3 and TRBJ2-5; 9 nucleotides match TRBD2. The CDR3 totals 17 residues. CDR1 is MNHEY, CDR2 SVGEGT, per germline. J gave up 4 bases and V 4 bases, and 13 bases lay outside the gene matches.